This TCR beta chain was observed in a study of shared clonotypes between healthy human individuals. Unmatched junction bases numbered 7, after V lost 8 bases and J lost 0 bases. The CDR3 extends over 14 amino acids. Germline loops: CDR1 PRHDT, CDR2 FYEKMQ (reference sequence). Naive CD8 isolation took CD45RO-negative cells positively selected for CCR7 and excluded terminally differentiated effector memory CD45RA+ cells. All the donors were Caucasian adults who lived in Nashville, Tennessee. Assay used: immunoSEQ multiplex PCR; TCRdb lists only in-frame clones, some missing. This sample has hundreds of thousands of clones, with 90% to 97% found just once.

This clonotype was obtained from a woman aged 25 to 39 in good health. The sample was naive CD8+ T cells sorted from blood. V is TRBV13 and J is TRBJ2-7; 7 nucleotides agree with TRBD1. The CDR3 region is CASYARGSSYEQYF. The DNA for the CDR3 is TGTGCCAGCTACGCCAGGGGGAGCTCCTACGAGCAGTACTTC.